The following is a TCR beta chain sequence with its context. This sample is part of a study of blood T cell repertoires in COVID-19. Sequencing was performed with immunoSEQ multiplex PCR; in TCRdb, only in-frame clones are kept and a portion is missing. The table shows under 250,000 clones, with about four fifths occurring only once. This TCR came from a woman younger than 30 with acute or convalescent COVID-19. The sample comprised peripheral blood.

Here the CDR3 reads CASTRDSISYEQYF. CDR3 bases: TGTGCCAGCACCCGAGACTCTATCTCCTACGAGCAGTACTTC. The V call is TRBV6-5, the J call TRBJ2-7, with D unclear. CDR1 and CDR2 from the germline V gene are MNHEY and SVGAGI. V gave up 7 bases and J gave up 0 bases, with 13 bases separating them. The CDR3 is 14 residues long.